The 25 T cell receptor beta chains below all came from one sample that was sequenced in a study of cytomegalovirus exposure and HLA in healthy donors. This table comes from immunoSEQ multiplex PCR, and its TCRdb copy is limited to in-frame clones, with some not included. The profile shows under 250,000 clones, roughly nine tenths of them singletons. The specimen was PBMCs. The receptors shown here come from a man in his late teens or twenties in good health and CMV-seropositive.

This clone was detected once. The chain joins TRBV5-1 to TRBJ1-2; 8 nucleotides align to TRBD1. The junction had 5 bases not matched to a gene; V was cut back by 4 bases and J by 0 bases. This CDR3 region has 15 residues. CDR1 is SGHRS, CDR2 YFSETQ, per germline. CDR3 DNA sequence: TGCGCCAGCAGCACCACAGGGGGTTCTAACTATGGCTACACCTTC. It yields the protein CASSTTGGSNYGYTF.

CDR3 in DNA: TGCGCCAGCAGCCCCGACAGGGGGCTTTCCTACGAGCAGTACTTC. This translates into CASSPDRGLSYEQYF. The chain employs TRBV10-1 and TRBJ2-7; 10 bases map to TRBD1. Germline CDR1 and CDR2: WNHNN and SYGVQD (reference sequence). With V trimmed by 6 bases and J by 1 base, 6 bases remained unmatched. The CDR3 is made up of 15 amino acids.

The rearrangement joins TRBV7-8 to TRBJ2-7, with 9 bases identical to TRBD2. CDR3 length equals 16 residues. With V trimmed by 2 bases and J by 2 bases, 7 bases remained unmatched. Germline loops: CDR1 SGHVS, CDR2 FQNEAQ. The CDR3: CASSLTMAGGPYEQYF. CDR3 in DNA: TGTGCCAGCAGCTTAACGATGGCGGGAGGGCCCTACGAGCAGTACTTC.

J is TRBJ2-7 and V is TRBV27, with 7 nucleotides matching TRBD1. After removal of 5 bases from V and 2 bases from J, the junction contained 6 bases not matched to a gene. The CDR3 totals 14 residues. Germline V gene data show CDR1 as MNHEY and CDR2 as SMNVEV (reference sequence). CDR3 residues: CASSHPGTAYEQYF. The DNA for the CDR3 is TGTGCCAGCAGTCACCCCGGGACAGCCTACGAGCAGTACTTC.

This sequence joins TRBV7-9 and TRBJ1-2; 7 bases fit TRBD1. Germline V gives CDR1 SEHNR, CDR2 FQNEAQ (reference sequence). The length of the CDR3 is 14 residues. Trimming removed 0 bases from V and 7 bases from J; junction bases left unmatched: 5. CDR3 amino acids: CASSLAMAGGGYTF. In DNA, the CDR3 is TGTGCCAGCAGCTTAGCGATGGCAGGGGGTGGCTACACCTTC.

The genes are TRBV15 and TRBJ2-1; D may correspond to TRBD1 or TRBD2 (5 bases each). Germline lookup yields CDR1 LNHNV and CDR2 YYDKDF (reference sequence). Trimming pared 0 bases from V and 12 bases from J, leaving 21 bases between. CDR3 length equals 16 residues. In nucleotides, the CDR3 is TGTGCCACCAGCAGAGATTTCGGGACGCTCATGTCAGGGCAGTTCTTC. This sequence encodes CATSRDFGTLMSGQFF.

In this sample, this clone turned up once. This CDR3 is CASSLAVQSSYEQYF. CDR3 nucleotide sequence: TGTGCCAGCAGCTTAGCGGTCCAAAGCTCCTACGAGCAGTACTTC. The chain recombines TRBV7-9 with TRBJ2-7, with unresolved D. The germline V gene encodes CDR1 SEHNR and CDR2 FQNEAQ (reference sequence). The CDR3 contains 15 residues. Between the trimmed V and J ends, which lost 0 bases and 0 bases, there was a span of 9 bases.

The chain is built from TRBV18 and TRBJ2-1, with no clear D. CDR3 length: 13 residues. Trimming removed 0 bases at V and 9 bases at J, with 9 bases between. Germline lookup yields CDR1 KGHSH and CDR2 LQKENI. The CDR3 DNA is TGTGCCAGCTCACCACCCGGACGGATTGAGCAGTTCTTC. This sequence encodes CASSPPGRIEQFF.

The chain employs TRBV27 and TRBJ1-2; D uncertain. Germline-derived CDR1 and CDR2 are MNHEY and SMNVEV (reference sequence). Trimming pared 0 bases from V and 5 bases from J, leaving 16 bases between. The CDR3 sequence is 16 residues long. DNA of the CDR3: TGTGCCAGCAGTTTATCCACAGTCGAACCATTTTATGGCTACACCTTC. This sequence encodes CASSLSTVEPFYGYTF.

This chain uses TRBV15 with TRBJ1-4; D remains ambiguous. V lost 1 base, J lost 0 bases, and 6 bases lay in between. The germline gives CDR1 LNHNV, CDR2 YYDKDF (reference sequence). The CDR3 loop spans 15 amino acids. In DNA form, the CDR3 reads TGTGCCACCAGCAGAGGAAGGACAACTAATGAAAAACTGTTTTTT. It yields the protein CATSRGRTTNEKLFF.

The J gene is TRBJ2-4, the V gene TRBV21-1; TRBD1 is the table's D call, not checked against the DNA. TRBV21-1 is flagged as a pseudogene. There are 17 residues in the CDR3. The CDR3 sequence: CASSKNLRQGGKNIQYF. Here the CDR3 DNA reads TGTGCCAGCAGCAAAAACCTTAGACAGGGGGGCAAAAACATTCAGTACTTC.

The genes are TRBV5-6 and TRBJ2-7; TRBD1 matches 7 bases. Germline trimming cut 4 bases from V and 5 bases from J; bases unmatched to any gene: 6. Germline CDR1 and CDR2: SGHDT and YYEEEE. This CDR3 has 13 amino acids. CDR3 in amino acids: CASSMTGIHEQYF. CDR3 DNA: TGTGCCAGCAGCATGACAGGGATCCACGAGCAGTACTTC.

The V gene is TRBV27, the J gene TRBJ2-1; maybe TRBD1 (5 bases). Germline assignment: CDR1 MNHEY and CDR2 SMNVEV (reference sequence). The CDR3 is 13 amino acids. Trimming took off 2 bases at V and 4 bases at J, with 6 bases between the two ends. The CDR3 DNA reads as TGTGCCAGCAGTTTACAGGGTTACAATGAGCAGTTCTTC. Protein: CASSLQGYNEQFF.

The chain recombines TRBV29-1 with TRBJ1-1, with unresolved D. Looked up from germline, CDR1 is SQVTM and CDR2 is ANQGSEA. The ends were cut back, 2 bases at V and 6 bases at J, with 22 bases in the middle. The CDR3 covers 16 residues. The CDR3 reads CSVEPQLAGSGAEAFF. DNA for the CDR3: TGCAGCGTTGAACCCCAGTTGGCCGGGAGTGGAGCTGAAGCTTTCTTT.

This chain connects TRBV12-5 to TRBJ2-3; D is unresolved. This CDR3 has 12 amino acids. From germline, CDR1 is LGHNT and CDR2 FRNRAP. V was shortened by 2 bases and J by 3 bases, with 3 bases between the two germline ends. CDR3 nucleotide sequence: TGTGCTAGTGGTTTGTTGACAGATACGCAGTATTTT. This encodes CASGLLTDTQYF. The full variable domain, with the rest looked up from reference TRBV12-5 and TRBJ2-3, is DARVTQTPRHKVTEMGQEVTMRCQPILGHNTVFWYRQTMMQGLELLAYFRNRAPLDDSGMPKDRFSAEMPDATLATLKIQPSEPRDSAVYFCASGLLTDTQYFGPGTRLTVL.

This clone was seen a handful of times. Other DNA variants within this sample encode the same CDR3. The V and J genes are TRBV18 and TRBJ2-7, with D unclear. Looked up from germline, CDR1 is KGHSH and CDR2 is LQKENI. CDR3 length: 13 residues. Trimming shortened V by 2 bases and J by 1 base, and 6 bases separated the two germline ends. The chain's CDR3 is CASSPSSSYEQYF. In DNA form, the CDR3 reads TGTGCCAGCTCACCATCATCTTCCTACGAGCAGTACTTC.

The chain combines TRBV9 with TRBJ2-2; no clear D gene. From germline, CDR1 is SGDLS and CDR2 YYNGEE. The CDR3 length is 15 residues. V was clipped by 0 bases and J by 6 bases, with 12 bases between them. CDR3 nucleotide sequence: TGTGCCAGCAGCGTAGCGGCACACTCGGCCGGGGAGCTGTTTTTT. Translating gives CASSVAAHSAGELFF.

This rearrangement joins TRBV27 to TRBJ2-7; unclear D gene. Germline V CDR1 and CDR2: MNHEY, SMNVEV (reference sequence). The CDR3 has 13 residues. V lost 5 bases to trimming and J lost 6 bases, with 14 bases between them. The CDR3 region has the DNA TGTGCCAGCAGTGGGCGCTTCATGGGCGAGCAGTACTTC. Residues: CASSGRFMGEQYF.

The rearrangement joins TRBV12-1 to TRBJ2-7; the tabulated D call, TRBD2, remains unverified against the DNA. TRBV12-1 is flagged as a pseudogene. The CDR3 is made up of 14 amino acids. In DNA, the CDR3 is TGTGCCAGCAGCTTTGCGCGGAGGTTCTACGAGCAGTACTTC. This codes for CASSFARRFYEQYF.

Regarding this clone: This same CDR3 is encoded by further DNA sequences in the sample. CDR3 protein: CASSGQGYEQYF. The DNA of the CDR3 is TGTGCCAGCAGTGGTCAGGGATACGAGCAGTACTTC. J is TRBJ2-7 and V is TRBV6-1; TRBD1 is a possible D gene (5 bases). Trimming stripped 4 bases from V and 4 bases from J, with 8 bases between. This CDR3 is 12 amino acids long. Germline CDR1 is MNHNS and CDR2 is SASEGT.

This clone has only a few counts. The chain uses TRBV6-5 and TRBJ2-7; tentatively, D is TRBD1 (6 bases). The CDR3 sequence is 11 residues long. The germline V gene has CDR1 MNHEY and CDR2 SVGAGI. Trimming left V 7 bases short and J 8 bases short, with 12 bases between. Written as DNA, the CDR3 is TGTGCCAGCAATGGCAGGGGACAGCAGTACTTC. It translates to CASNGRGQQYF.

The J gene is TRBJ2-2, the V gene TRBV5-6, with D perhaps matching TRBD2 (7 bases). Trimming removed 1 base from V and 4 bases from J, with 8 bases in between. CDR3 length: 14 amino acids. The germline V gene has CDR1 SGHDT and CDR2 YYEEEE. The CDR3 is CASSLRGGTGELFF. DNA of the CDR3: TGTGCCAGCAGCTTGAGGGGGGGCACCGGGGAGCTGTTTTTT.

The chain is built from TRBV7-2 and TRBJ2-7, with a possible D match to TRBD1 (5 bases). V was cut by 2 bases and J by 3 bases, with 20 bases left in between. CDR3 size: 17 residues. Looked up from germline, CDR1 is SGHTA and CDR2 is FQGNSA. The DNA of the CDR3 is TGTGCCAGCAGCTTACAGGGTCACAGGAAAGGGGACTACGAGCAGTACTTC. Translated: CASSLQGHRKGDYEQYF.

This chain connects TRBV7-3 to TRBJ2-1; 7 nucleotides line up with TRBD1. Germline-derived CDR1 and CDR2 are SGHTA and FQGTGA. Germline trimming cut 4 bases from V and 4 bases from J; bases unmatched to any gene: 10. This CDR3 is 16 amino acids long. CDR3 DNA sequence: TGTGCCAGCAGCTCAGGGGCGACAGGGAGATACAATGAGCAGTTCTTC. Amino acid sequence: CASSSGATGRYNEQFF.

The chain links TRBV25-1 to TRBJ1-4; D may be TRBD1 (5 bases). Germline CDR1 and CDR2: MGHDK and SYGVNS. The CDR3 covers 14 residues. V dropped 5 bases and J dropped 8 bases, with 15 bases sitting between them. The CDR3 sequence: CASSYGGVGEKLFF. CDR3 in DNA: TGTGCCAGCAGTTACGGGGGGGTAGGGGAAAAACTGTTTTTT. Complete variable domain (other parts from reference TRBV25-1 and TRBJ1-4): EADIYQTPRYLVIGTGKKITLECSQTMGHDKMYWYQQDPGMELHLIHYSYGVNSTEKGDLSSESTVSRIRTEHFPLTLESARPSHTSQYLCASSYGGVGEKLFFGSGTQLSVL.